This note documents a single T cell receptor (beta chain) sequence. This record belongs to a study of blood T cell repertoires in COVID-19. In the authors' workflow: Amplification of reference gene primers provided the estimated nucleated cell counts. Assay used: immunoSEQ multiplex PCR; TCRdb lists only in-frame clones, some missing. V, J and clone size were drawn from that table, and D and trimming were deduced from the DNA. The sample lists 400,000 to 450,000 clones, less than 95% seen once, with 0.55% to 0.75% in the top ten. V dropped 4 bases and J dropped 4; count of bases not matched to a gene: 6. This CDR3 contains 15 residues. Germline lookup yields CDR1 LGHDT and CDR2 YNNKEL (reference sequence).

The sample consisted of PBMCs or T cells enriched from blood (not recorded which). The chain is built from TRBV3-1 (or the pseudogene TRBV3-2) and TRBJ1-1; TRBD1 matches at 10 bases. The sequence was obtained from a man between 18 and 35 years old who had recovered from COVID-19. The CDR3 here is CASSPGQGTFTEAFF. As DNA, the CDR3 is TGTGCCAGCAGCCCGGGACAGGGGACCTTCACTGAAGCTTTCTTT.